Listed here are 16 T cell receptor beta chains from one sample, sequenced in a study of OX40 agonist ivuxolimab in advanced cancers. Clones were read by immunoSEQ multiplex PCR, and TCRdb kept only the in-frame ones, dropping some. The sample gives tens of thousands of clones, around four fifths of which show up once; approximately 2.6% is in the top ten. Source: CD4+ or CD8+ T cells sorted from blood, taken in a trial of the OX40 agonist ivuxolimab. The receptor set was obtained from an adult with an advanced solid tumor such as melanoma, head and neck, liver or kidney cancer.

The rearrangement links TRBV28 to TRBJ2-6, with D uncertain. This CDR3 contains 15 residues. Per germline, CDR1 MDHEN and CDR2 SYDVKM. V was pared by 5 bases and J by 0 bases, with 8 bases between. CDR3 in DNA: TGTGCCAGCAGTCGCGACAACTCTGGGGCCAACGTCCTGACTTTC. Its protein product is CASSRDNSGANVLTF.

The chain recombines TRBV11-3 with TRBJ1-2; 9 bases line up with TRBD1. V lost 5 bases, J lost 1 base, and 8 bases stayed unmatched. CDR1 and CDR2 (germline): SGHNT, YENEEA. This CDR3 has 16 amino acids. The CDR3 DNA reads as TGTGCCAGCAGCCAGGACAGGGGAACCGTTAACTATGGCTACACCTTC. The encoded protein is CASSQDRGTVNYGYTF.

The rearrangement joins TRBV6-1 to TRBJ1-3, with D unclear. V dropped 3 bases and J dropped 3 bases, with 9 bases sitting between them. CDR1 MNHNS and CDR2 SASEGT come from the germline V gene. The CDR3 extends over 14 amino acids. The CDR3 here is CASSETRHGNTIYF. As DNA, the CDR3 is TGTGCCAGCAGTGAGACCAGACATGGAAACACCATATATTTT.

Worth noting for this clone: The same CDR3 can be traced to other DNA sequences in this sample. This sequence joins TRBV7-2 and TRBJ2-7, with D possibly being TRBD2 (6 bases). This CDR3 region has 15 residues. The germline CDR1 and CDR2 sequences are SGHTA and FQGNSA. Trimming took off 5 bases at V and 1 base at J, with 15 bases between the two ends. The CDR3 DNA follows: TGTGCCAGCAGCCTAGGGGCGGGAAAGTCCTACGAGCAGTACTTC. Encoded protein: CASSLGAGKSYEQYF.

The chain couples TRBV5-1 to TRBJ1-1; no clear D gene. Germline V CDR1 and CDR2: SGHRS, YFSETQ. The CDR3 is 14 amino acids. V gave up 0 bases and J gave up 3 bases, with 9 bases separating them. The CDR3 coding sequence is TGCGCCAGCAGCTTGGAACCGAGGGACACTGAAGCTTTCTTT. Protein sequence: CASSLEPRDTEAFF.

The rearrangement uses TRBV19 and TRBJ2-7; D gene unclear. V lost 4 bases to trimming and J lost 2 bases, with 6 bases between them. CDR1 is LNHDA and CDR2 is SQIVND in the germline V gene (reference sequence). The CDR3 totals 12 residues. The CDR3 DNA sequence: TGTGCCAGTAGTACCCGCACCTACGAGCAGTACTTC. Its protein is CASSTRTYEQYF.

This clone was observed a single time. This chain joins TRBV28 and TRBJ2-7; 9 nucleotides line up with TRBD1. CDR3 length: 12 residues. Germline CDR1 is MDHEN and CDR2 is SYDVKM. The CDR3 loop is CAATGGTYEQYF. CDR3 nucleotides: TGTGCGGCGACAGGGGGTACCTACGAGCAGTACTTC. Together with reference TRBV28 and TRBJ2-7, the CDR3 gives the full variable domain: DVKVTQSSRYLVKRTGEKVFLECVQDMDHENMFWYRQDPGLGLRLIYFSYDVKMKEKGDIPEGYSVSREKKERFSLILESASTNQTSMYLCAATGGTYEQYFGPGTRLTVT.

The chain carries TRBV9 and TRBJ1-1, with D possibly matching TRBD1 (5 bases). CDR1 is SGDLS and CDR2 is YYNGEE in the germline V gene. V shed 3 bases and J shed 7 bases, with 16 bases lying between them. The CDR3 runs 14 residues. The CDR3 here is CASSAGEVGGEAFF. The CDR3 bases are TGTGCCAGCAGCGCCGGGGAGGTGGGGGGTGAAGCTTTCTTT. Full variable domain (remainder filled in from reference TRBV9 and TRBJ1-1): DSGVTQTPKHLITATGQRVTLRCSPRSGDLSVYWYQQSLDQGLQFLIQYYNGEERAKGNILERFSAQQFPDLHSELNLSSLELGDSALYFCASSAGEVGGEAFFGQGTRLTVV.

This clone was seen just once. V and J are TRBV19 and TRBJ1-1; TRBD1 agrees at 7 bases. J was trimmed by 4 bases and V by 6 bases; bases with no gene match: 5. Germline-derived CDR1 and CDR2 are LNHDA and SQIVND (reference sequence). The CDR3 consists of 13 residues. The CDR3 DNA reads TGTGCCAGTAGAGACAGGGTGGGCACTGAAGCTTTCTTT. Its protein is CASRDRVGTEAFF.

The chain uses TRBV28 and TRBJ2-3; D might be TRBD2 (6 bases). V lost 5 bases to trimming and J lost 8 bases, with 23 bases between them. The length of the CDR3 is 16 residues. Germline CDR1 MDHEN, CDR2 SYDVKM. The CDR3 coding sequence is TGTGCCAGCAGTCACCAGAGTCGGGGGTATCAAGGTACGCAGTATTTT. It translates to CASSHQSRGYQGTQYF.

The chain carries TRBV28 and TRBJ1-3; D remains unclear. Germline CDR1 is MDHEN and CDR2 is SYDVKM. CDR3 length: 14 residues. The ends were cut back, 5 bases at V and 0 bases at J, with 8 bases in the middle. This CDR3 reads CASSLQHSGNTIYF. The CDR3 DNA follows: TGTGCCAGCAGTCTCCAGCACTCTGGAAACACCATATATTTT. The complete variable domain, with remaining parts taken from reference TRBV28 and TRBJ1-3, reads DVKVTQSSRYLVKRTGEKVFLECVQDMDHENMFWYRQDPGLGLRLIYFSYDVKMKEKGDIPEGYSVSREKKERFSLILESASTNQTSMYLCASSLQHSGNTIYFGEGSWLTVV.

The chain is built from TRBV28 and TRBJ2-2; 16 bases agree with TRBD2. The germline CDR1 and CDR2 sequences are MDHEN and SYDVKM. The CDR3 loop spans 20 amino acids. V lost 6 bases to trimming and J lost 1 base; unmatched junction nucleotides: 11. The CDR3 sequence: CASSPFSGTSGRGNTGELFF. In DNA form, the CDR3 reads TGTGCCAGCAGCCCTTTTTCCGGGACTAGCGGGAGGGGGAACACCGGGGAGCTGTTTTTT.

This clone was seen more than once but under ten times. The chain uses TRBV19 and TRBJ1-2, with TRBD1 matching over 7 bases. The CDR3 has 15 residues. With 6 bases clipped from V and 0 bases from J, the junction kept 7 bases outside the gene matches. Germline CDR1 reads LNHDA; CDR2 reads SQIVND (reference sequence). CDR3 sequence: CASRFRDRANYGYTF. CDR3 nucleotide sequence: TGTGCCAGTAGGTTCCGGGACAGAGCTAACTATGGCTACACCTTC.

The CDR3 loop reads CSALAGYEQYF. The DNA of the CDR3 is TGCAGTGCTCTTGCGGGGTACGAGCAGTACTTC. The chain uses TRBV20-1 and TRBJ2-7, with D possibly TRBD2 on 6 matching bases. The CDR3 spans 11 residues. In germline, CDR1 is DFQATT, CDR2 SNEGSKA (reference sequence). V was pared by 5 bases and J by 4 bases, with 9 bases between.

The V and J genes are TRBV7-9 and TRBJ2-7, with D possibly being TRBD1 (6 bases). CDR3 length: 13 amino acids. V was trimmed by 3 bases and J by 1 base, leaving 7 bases between them. Germline V gene data show CDR1 as SEHNR and CDR2 as FQNEAQ (reference sequence). Here the CDR3 reads CASSFTGSYEQYF. In DNA, the CDR3 is TGTGCCAGCAGCTTTACAGGGTCCTACGAGCAGTACTTC.

The genes are TRBV28 and TRBJ1-3; 7 bases agree with TRBD1. Trimming removed 6 bases from V and 3 bases from J; junction bases left unmatched: 5. CDR1 and CDR2 from the germline V gene are MDHEN and SYDVKM. This CDR3 has 14 residues. The CDR3 DNA is TGTGCCAGCAGATCCACAGGGGATGGAAACACCATATATTTT. This translates into CASRSTGDGNTIYF.